These 29 T cell receptor beta chains share one sample of origin, sequenced in a study of response to subunit inactivated influenza vaccine. Using its own MiXCR run on the RT-PCR reads, TCRdb lists one record per CDR3 protein. The sample has fewer than 600,000 distinct CDR3 sequences, 6% to 9% seen once. The sequencing used PBMCs from blood, collected approximately 25 months after vaccination. These TCRs come from a man aged 45 to 70 who received an inactivated influenza vaccine.

This clonotype showed up many times. The chain couples TRBV11-2 to TRBJ2-1; 10 positions match TRBD2. Looked up from germline, CDR1 is SGHAT and CDR2 is FQNNGV. The junction had 14 bases not matched to a gene; V was cut back by 5 bases and J by 4 bases. This CDR3 region has 18 residues. CDR3 protein: CASSRQGPAGGLYNEQFF. The CDR3 region has the DNA TGTGCCAGCAGCCGACAGGGGCCAGCGGGGGGGCTTTACAATGAGCAGTTCTTC. Complete variable domain (other parts from reference TRBV11-2 and TRBJ2-1): EAGVAQSPRYKIIEKRQSVAFWCNPISGHATLYWYQQILGQGPKLLIQFQNNGVVDDSQLPKDRFSAERLKGVDSTLKIQPAKLEDSAVYLCASSRQGPAGGLYNEQFFGPGTRLTVL.

At least ten counts were recorded for this clonotype. J is TRBJ2-1 and V is TRBV12-3 or TRBV12-4, with D unclear. CDR3 length: 12 amino acids. Deletions cut 5 bases from V and 7 bases from J, with 9 bases between. The DNA of the CDR3 is TGTGCCAGCAGTCAACGTAAAAATGAGCAGTTCTTC. This encodes CASSQRKNEQFF.

This clonotype was seen more than once but under ten times. The chain employs TRBV24-1 and TRBJ1-5; D remains ambiguous. Germline CDR1 is KGHDR and CDR2 is SFDVKD. V was cut by 3 bases and J by 7 bases, with 9 bases left in between. This CDR3 has 13 residues. The CDR3 region has the DNA TGTGCCACCAGTGATACCCGCGGCCAGCCCCAGCATTTT. Its translation is CATSDTRGQPQHF.

This clonotype occurred many times. This rearrangement joins TRBV29-1 to TRBJ1-2; no firm D call. In germline, CDR1 is SQVTM, CDR2 ANQGSEA. Trimming shortened V by 2 bases and J by 0 bases, and 7 bases separated the two germline ends. The CDR3 totals 13 residues. CDR3 DNA sequence: TGCAGCGTTGAACAGACATCTAACTATGGCTACACCTTC. Translating gives CSVEQTSNYGYTF.

This clonotype was seen ten or more times. The chain recombines TRBV4-3 with TRBJ2-3; TRBD2 might be the D (5 bases). The V end was cut by 11 bases, the J end by 2 bases, with 17 bases between. The germline CDR1 and CDR2 sequences are LGHNA and YSLEER. The CDR3 extends over 14 amino acids. This chain's CDR3 is CASSGAGLTDTQYF. CDR3 DNA sequence: TGCGCCTCAAGTGGAGCAGGACTCACAGATACGCAGTATTTT.

The rearrangement joins TRBV7-2 to TRBJ2-7; 7 bases match TRBD1. Per germline, CDR1 SGHTA and CDR2 FQGNSA. V lost 1 base and J lost 4; bases outside the gene matches: 10. The CDR3 sequence is 16 residues long. The CDR3 DNA sequence: TGTGCCAGCAGCTTAGGGTCCGTGGGACAGTTTTACGAGCAGTACTTC. This sequence encodes CASSLGSVGQFYEQYF.

J is TRBJ2-3 and V is TRBV25-1, with TRBD2 identical over 13 bases. Germline V lookup: CDR1 MGHDK, CDR2 SYGVNS. The length of the CDR3 is 16 residues. The junction had 4 bases not matched to a gene; V was cut back by 4 bases and J by 3 bases. The CDR3 reads CASSGTTSGRTDTQYF. CDR3 nucleotide sequence: TGTGCCAGCAGTGGAACGACTAGCGGGAGGACAGATACGCAGTATTTT.

This clonotype was recorded at least ten times. This chain links TRBV21-1 with TRBJ2-5; TRBD2 is the table's D call, not checked against the DNA. TRBV21-1 is a pseudogene locus. The CDR3 is 12 residues long. The chain's CDR3 is CANLSGRETQYF. The CDR3 coding sequence is TGTGCCAACCTGAGCGGGAGAGAGACCCAGTACTTC.

The chain links TRBV28 to TRBJ2-1; D unclear. The germline gives CDR1 MDHEN, CDR2 SYDVKM. V lost 2 bases and J 7 bases, leaving 6 bases between the germline ends. This CDR3 is 12 amino acids long. CDR3 nucleotides: TGTGCCAGCAGTTTAGAAGCGAATGAGCAGTTCTTC. The encoded protein is CASSLEANEQFF.

The table lists this clonotype with many counts. The V gene is TRBV11-3, the J gene TRBJ2-5; 8 bases are a match to TRBD1. V lost 1 base and J lost 3; bases outside the gene matches: 10. Germline V lookup: CDR1 SGHNT, CDR2 YENEEA. The CDR3 has 17 amino acids. CDR3 protein: CASSLGLTTGVEETQYF. CDR3 bases: TGTGCCAGCAGCTTAGGCCTGACGACAGGGGTCGAAGAGACCCAGTACTTC.

This sequence joins TRBV6-1 and TRBJ2-5; D not certain. The V gene's germline CDR1 is MNHNS and CDR2 SASEGT. The CDR3 is made up of 15 amino acids. Deletions cut 2 bases from V and 2 bases from J, with 12 bases between. The CDR3 loop is CASSEFRRKQETQYF. For the CDR3, the DNA is TGTGCCAGCAGTGAATTTCGGCGAAAACAAGAGACCCAGTACTTC.

The sample holds many counts of this clonotype. The chain uses TRBV11-2 and TRBJ2-1; D gene unclear. CDR1 is SGHAT, CDR2 FQNNGV, per germline. The CDR3 sequence is 14 residues long. Trimming took 0 bases from V and 7 from J, leaving 10 bases between them. The CDR3 loop is CASSLDRTVNEQFF. CDR3 DNA: TGTGCCAGCAGCTTAGATCGTACAGTTAATGAGCAGTTCTTC.

The chain employs TRBV7-2 and TRBJ2-2, with a possible D match to TRBD2 (6 bases). Germline loops: CDR1 SGHTA, CDR2 FQGNSA. The CDR3 extends over 16 amino acids. Deletions cut 2 bases from V and 4 bases from J, with 14 bases between. The CDR3 region is CASSLIGAGVTGELFF. The CDR3 DNA reads as TGTGCCAGCAGCTTAATTGGAGCGGGCGTCACCGGGGAGCTGTTTTTT.

The rearrangement uses TRBV20-1 and TRBJ1-1; D remains unclear. Between the trimmed V and J ends, which lost 5 bases and 0 bases, there was a span of 7 bases. This CDR3 spans 12 amino acids. The V gene's germline CDR1 is DFQATT and CDR2 SNEGSKA (reference sequence). CDR3 sequence: CSASPMNTEAFF. CDR3 bases: TGCAGTGCTTCCCCAATGAACACTGAAGCTTTCTTT.

This clonotype was detected many times. V and J are TRBV21-1 and TRBJ2-1; TRBD1, as called in the table, went unchecked against the DNA. TRBV21-1 is labeled a pseudogene. CDR3 length: 14 residues. DNA for the CDR3: TGTGCCAGCCTACCAGGGGAGACCTACAATGAGCAGTTCTTC. This codes for CASLPGETYNEQFF.

The V call is TRBV5-1, the J call TRBJ2-1; 9 nucleotides agree with TRBD1. The CDR3 spans 15 residues. The germline V gene encodes CDR1 SGHRS and CDR2 YFSETQ. V shed 4 bases, J shed 4 bases, and the junction held 6 bases outside the gene matches. Written as DNA, the CDR3 is TGCGCCAGCAGCCAAGGGACAGGGAAGTACAATGAGCAGTTCTTC. Amino acids: CASSQGTGKYNEQFF.

In this sample, this clonotype turned up a few times. The chain is built from TRBV6-2 or TRBV6-3 and TRBJ1-2; no clear D. Germline assignment: CDR1 MNHEY and CDR2 SVGEGT. The CDR3 loop spans 16 amino acids. Trimming left V 2 bases short and J 4 bases short, with 17 bases between. The CDR3 is CASSYGRPDVGYGYTF. The CDR3 DNA is TGTGCCAGCAGTTACGGCCGACCCGACGTAGGCTATGGCTACACCTTC.

This clonotype appeared a few times. CDR3 loop: CASSVGGFGSGEQFF. Written as DNA, the CDR3 is TGTGCCAGCAGCGTCGGGGGGTTTGGGAGCGGTGAGCAGTTCTTC. This chain connects TRBV9 to TRBJ2-1, with TRBD2 matching over 7 bases. Trimming took 2 bases from V and 9 from J; bases not matched to a gene: 11. The CDR3 contains 15 residues. Germline V gene lookup returns CDR1 SGDLS and CDR2 YYNGEE.

In this sample, this clonotype turned up a few times. The chain joins TRBV5-1 to TRBJ2-4; TRBD2 is a possible D gene (5 bases). The germline V gene has CDR1 SGHRS and CDR2 YFSETQ. Deletions cut 3 bases from V and 4 bases from J, with 8 bases between. This CDR3 comprises 13 residues. This CDR3 reads CASSSPGKNIQYF. The CDR3 DNA is TGCGCCAGCAGCTCCCCGGGAAAAAACATTCAGTACTTC.

A few counts support this clonotype. The rearrangement links TRBV7-2 to TRBJ2-2; D is tentatively TRBD1 or TRBD2 (5 bases each). The CDR3 runs 14 residues. V was pared by 10 bases and J by 4 bases, with 16 bases between. Germline CDR1 and CDR2: SGHTA and FQGNSA. CDR3 sequence: CANNRDGATGELFF. The DNA of the CDR3 is TGTGCCAACAATAGGGACGGGGCCACCGGGGAGCTGTTTTTT.

The sample holds a few counts of this clonotype. This sequence joins TRBV2 and TRBJ2-1, with D perhaps matching TRBD2 (6 bases). Trimming took 0 bases from V and 0 from J, leaving 18 bases between them. Germline CDR1 is SNHLY and CDR2 is FYNNEI. This CDR3 spans 19 amino acids. The chain's CDR3 is CASSEAGGLHRSSYNEQFF. The DNA of the CDR3 is TGTGCCAGCAGTGAAGCGGGGGGACTGCATCGAAGCTCCTACAATGAGCAGTTCTTC.

CDR3 DNA: TGTGCCAGCAGTTTTGGGATAGGCAAAAACATTCAGTACTTC. Translation: CASSFGIGKNIQYF. The J gene is TRBJ2-4, the V gene TRBV12-3 or TRBV12-4; D not resolved. The CDR3 extends over 14 amino acids. V lost 3 bases to trimming and J lost 3 bases, with 9 bases between them.

This clonotype was seen many times. The junction departs from germline at one end; a sequencing error may be responsible. The rearrangement joins TRBV12-3 or TRBV12-4 to TRBJ2-7; no firm D call. The CDR3 totals 12 residues. CDR3 nucleotides: TGTGCCAGCAGCGACCCGGGCTCACCAGCTTCTTTC. Residues: CASSDPGSPASF.

The DNA for the CDR3 is TGTGCCACCAGCAGGGCGGGGGGGCGCACAGATACGCAGTATTTT. The encoded protein is CATSRAGGRTDTQYF. The V gene is TRBV15, the J gene TRBJ2-3; 9 bases fit TRBD2. J was trimmed by 1 base and V by 3 bases; bases with no gene match: 2. CDR1 and CDR2 from the germline V gene are LNHNV and YYDKDF (reference sequence). This CDR3 has 15 amino acids.

This clonotype came up many times. This chain joins TRBV30 and TRBJ2-5, with a weak D call TRBD1 (6 bases). This CDR3 has 13 residues. Trimming removed 3 bases from V and 2 bases from J, with 10 bases in between. The germline V gene has CDR1 GTSNPN and CDR2 SVGIG (reference sequence). The CDR3, as DNA: TGTGCCTGGAGCGGGACAAAACAAGAGACCCAGTACTTC. Translation: CAWSGTKQETQYF.

This clonotype has ten or more counts. The rearrangement links TRBV7-9 to TRBJ2-2; 7 bases map to TRBD2. Per germline, CDR1 SEHNR and CDR2 FQNEAQ (reference sequence). Trimming removed 5 bases from V and 11 bases from J; junction bases left unmatched: 5. The CDR3 covers 12 residues. CDR3 sequence: CASSRAGSELFF. DNA of the CDR3: TGTGCCAGCAGCCGAGCGGGAAGTGAGCTGTTTTTT.

This clonotype was recorded once. This chain connects TRBV6-1 to TRBJ1-2, with D perhaps TRBD1 (5 bases). V shed 8 bases and J shed 7 bases, with 17 bases lying between them. Germline V CDR1 and CDR2: MNHNS, SASEGT. The length of the CDR3 is 13 residues. The CDR3 DNA is TGTGCCAGCGGGGGGGGTGACGGGGGTGGCTACACCTTC. Its protein is CASGGGDGGGYTF.

Ten or more counts support this clonotype. The chain links TRBV12-3 or TRBV12-4 to TRBJ1-2, with D maybe TRBD1 (5 bases). CDR3 length: 13 amino acids. V was cut by 2 bases and J by 4 bases, with 8 bases left in between. The DNA of the CDR3 is TGTGCCAGCAGTTTATACAGGAGCTATGGCTACACCTTC. Translating gives CASSLYRSYGYTF.

This clonotype was observed a handful of times. The gene calls are TRBV29-1 and TRBJ2-2; 7 nucleotides agree with TRBD2. This CDR3 region has 13 residues. V lost 6 bases, J lost 4 bases, and 5 bases stayed unmatched. CDR1 is SQVTM, CDR2 ANQGSEA, per germline. For the CDR3, the DNA is TGCAGCGTGACGACTAGCCCCACCGGGGAGCTGTTTTTT. This sequence encodes CSVTTSPTGELFF.